Sequencing of this T cell receptor beta chain was carried out in a study of T cell responses to AZD1222 COVID-19 vaccine. Study context: Second doses at about 4 or about 12 weeks were pooled. The study, taken as a whole, reports: Donor demographics were predominantly white British with a female majority; clonal diversity may be underestimated. Only a handful of AZD1222 recipients were seropositive at baseline. Reports say nearly half of spike-specific TCRs go after unmutated variant regions.

This table comes from immunoSEQ multiplex PCR, and its TCRdb copy is limited to in-frame clones, with some not included. The sample shows 150,000 or so clones, around nine tenths of them seen only once. Of note for this clone: Its antigen is still unknown.

The V and J ends lost 0 bases and 0 bases, in that order; junction bases with no gene match: 4. This CDR3 spans 17 amino acids. Germline V gene data show CDR1 as SGHVS and CDR2 as FNYEAQ. Sample: peripheral blood, taken on day 0 of AZD1222 vaccination. The chain couples TRBV7-6 to TRBJ2-7; 11 positions agree with TRBD2. The source of this sequence is an adult in good health. The CDR3, as DNA: TGTGCCAGCAGCTTAGCGGGACTAGCGGAACTCTCCTACGAGCAGTACTTC. The encoded protein is CASSLAGLAELSYEQYF.